The 25 T cell receptor beta chains below were found in one sample sequenced in a study of tumor-infiltrating lymphocytes in primary liver carcinoma. Co-extraction of RNA and DNA was performed on about 19-33 mg of unsorted bulk tissue. Priming with a constant-region primer yielded TCR beta cDNA from around 0.45 ug total RNA. Construction of TCR beta libraries relied on three successive nested multiplex PCR rounds employing slightly modified ARM-PCR. Both of the initial two PCR rounds ran for approximately 10 cycles and employed TRBV1-TRBV30 forward primers alongside a C-beta reverse primer. In TCRdb, the multiplex PCR reads were re-called with MiXCR into one record per CDR3 protein. This table holds some 30,000 distinct CDR3 sequences, less than 80% found once. What was sequenced was liver tumor tissue from sampling region 5. Subset denoted: tumor region T5, tumor centre. The receptors derive from a man between 40 and 49 years old with primary liver carcinoma and hepatitis B virus infection.

The V call is TRBV11-1, the J call TRBJ2-7; D remains unclear. The CDR3 length is 13 residues. Trimming removed 1 base from V and 11 bases from J, with 15 bases in between. Germline loops: CDR1 SGHAT, CDR2 FQDESV (reference sequence). The CDR3 region has the DNA TGTGCCAGCAGCTTAGGTAGTTTCTACGACAAGTACTTC. This codes for CASSLGSFYDKYF.

In regard to this clonotype: As the CDR3 is not closed by the conserved phenylalanine or tryptophan, this likely results from a read error. The J gene is TRBJ2-3, the V gene TRBV12-3 or TRBV12-4; the D gene is possibly TRBD2 (6 bases). The CDR3 runs to 16 residues. The V end lost 5 bases, the J end lost 4 bases, and 19 bases lay between the germline ends. The CDR3 DNA reads TGTGCCAGCAGTCCTGGACTATCGGGAGCAGCAGATACGCAGTATTAT. It yields the protein CASSPGLSGAADTQYY.

Note on this clonotype: This may come from a read error, since a much larger clone is one base off. The chain combines TRBV2 with TRBJ2-1; the D is unclear. The CDR3 covers 13 residues. V lost 5 bases, J lost 8 bases, and 13 bases lay in between. Germline CDR1 SNHLY, CDR2 FYNNEI. The CDR3 DNA sequence: TGTGCCAGCAGTAAAGGCGGTACGGATGAGCAGTTCTTC. Its translation is CASSKGGTDEQFF. Filled out from reference TRBV2 and TRBJ2-1, the complete variable domain reads EPEVTQTPSHQVTQMGQEVILRCVPISNHLYFYWYRQILGQKVEFLVSFYNNEISEKSEIFDDQFSVERPDGSNFTLKIRSTKLEDSAMYFCASSKGGTDEQFFGPGTRLTVL.

This clonotype was detected many times. The chain links TRBV15 to TRBJ1-3; no definite D call. Germline CDR1 and CDR2: LNHNV and YYDKDF (reference sequence). The CDR3 sequence is 13 residues long. The V end lost 3 bases, the J end lost 9 bases, and 12 bases lay between the germline ends. The CDR3 loop is CATSRGGGSTIYF. CDR3 nucleotide sequence: TGTGCCACCAGCAGGGGAGGTGGGAGCACCATATATTTT.

As to this clonotype: One end of the junction is discordant with germline, which a read error may explain. The chain joins TRBV11-1 to TRBJ2-1, with TRBD1 matching 8 bases. CDR3 length equals 15 residues. Germline assignment: CDR1 SGHAT and CDR2 FQDESV (reference sequence). CDR3 region: CVSSDGQGSYSEQFF. CDR3 nucleotide sequence: TGTGTCAGCAGCGACGGACAGGGTTCCTACAGTGAGCAGTTCTTC.

J is TRBJ2-4 and V is TRBV29-1; D gene ambiguous. CDR1 is SQVTM, CDR2 ANQGSEA, per germline. This CDR3 has 14 residues. V was shortened by 4 bases and J by 7 bases, with 17 bases between the two germline ends. The DNA for the CDR3 is TGCAGCGTTGTTTTCTTGGGGATCCATAACATTCAGTACTTC. Translating gives CSVVFLGIHNIQYF.

Worth noting for this clonotype: The CDR3 does not close with the conserved phenylalanine or tryptophan, likely indicating a read error. This chain connects TRBV11-2 to TRBJ2-4; maybe TRBD1 (5 bases). V was pared by 6 bases and J by 1 base, with 22 bases between. The CDR3 totals 18 residues. The germline gives CDR1 SGHAT, CDR2 FQNNGV. The CDR3 DNA reads as TGTGCCAGCAGTCCAACTGGGGCGTCCACGGTGGCCAAAAACATTCAGTACTTA. It encodes CASSPTGASTVAKNIQYL.

Points on this clonotype: Relative to the germline gene, one junction end is altered; a read error may explain this. This rearrangement joins TRBV29-1 to TRBJ2-4, with a weak D call TRBD2 (5 bases). Germline CDR1 and CDR2: SQVTM and ANQGSEA. The CDR3 contains 14 residues. CDR3 in DNA: TGCTGCGTTCTTTTTTCGGGGATCCAAAACATTCAGTACTTC. Translated, it gives CCVLFSGIQNIQYF.

This clonotype appeared a single time. The chain combines TRBV6-6 with TRBJ2-3; 8 bases match TRBD2. The CDR3 consists of 16 residues. Germline lookup yields CDR1 MNHNY and CDR2 SVGAGI (reference sequence). J was trimmed by 11 bases and V by 5 bases; bases with no gene match: 18. The CDR3 DNA reads as TGTGCCAGCAGTCAAGACGGGACTAGGAATCTCGGTGTGCAGTATTTT. Translated: CASSQDGTRNLGVQYF.

This clonotype came up a few times. A much larger clone lies a single base off, so this may be a read error. The chain carries TRBV28 and TRBJ2-1; the D is unclear. The CDR3 contains 11 residues. Looked up from germline, CDR1 is MDHEN and CDR2 is SYDVKM. V lost 5 bases and J 9 bases, leaving 8 bases between the germline ends. CDR3 sequence reads: CASSPRSEQFF. The CDR3 DNA follows: TGTGCCAGCAGTCCCCGCAGTGAGCAGTTCTTC.

The rearrangement joins TRBV6-5 to TRBJ2-1; no clear D gene. V lost 7 bases to trimming and J lost 5 bases, with 18 bases between them. The CDR3 is 15 residues long. The germline V gene has CDR1 MNHEY and CDR2 SVGAGI. CDR3 loop: CASIYGSNFNNEQFF. In DNA form, the CDR3 reads TGTGCCAGCATATACGGAAGCAACTTTAACAATGAGCAGTTCTTC.

This clonotype was detected a few times. The chain has TRBV6-1 and TRBJ2-1, with TRBD1 matching 8 bases. This CDR3 has 14 amino acids. Germline values: CDR1 MNHNS, CDR2 SASEGT. V lost 6 bases and J lost 8; bases outside the gene matches: 9. CDR3 residues: CASRDRASYDEQFF. CDR3 in DNA: TGTGCCAGCAGGGACAGGGCCTCATACGATGAGCAGTTCTTC.

For this clonotype: Germline and junction disagree at one end, which may indicate a read error. The J gene is TRBJ2-7, the V gene TRBV14; D remains unclear. Germline-derived CDR1 and CDR2 are SGHDN and FVKESK. CDR3 size: 16 residues. CDR3 nucleotide sequence: TGTACCAGCAGCCAGGCGGATCGGGTAAGGTCCTGCGAGCAGTACTTC. Its translation is CTSSQADRVRSCEQYF.

As concerns this clonotype: Germline is not matched at one junction end, which may reflect a read error. The J gene is TRBJ2-1, the V gene TRBV29-1; the D is unclear. The CDR3 loop spans 12 amino acids. Per germline, CDR1 SQVTM and CDR2 ANQGSEA. The CDR3 DNA follows: TGCAGCATCCGAACGGTTGTCAATGAGCAGTCCTTC. Amino acid sequence: CSIRTVVNEQSF.

This clonotype has at least ten counts. J is TRBJ2-2 and V is TRBV5-1; D possibly corresponds to TRBD1 (5 bases). The CDR3 covers 15 residues. The germline gives CDR1 SGHRS, CDR2 YFSETQ. Trimming removed 1 base from V and 2 bases from J, with 9 bases in between. The CDR3 DNA sequence: TGCGCCAGCAGCTTGAGTCAGGGCAACACCGGGGAGCTGTTTTTT. It codes for CASSLSQGNTGELFF.

As for this clonotype: This may arise from a read error, as a much more abundant clone is one base away. The V gene is TRBV5-1, the J gene TRBJ2-7; 10 nucleotides agree with TRBD2. Germline V gives CDR1 SGHRS, CDR2 YFSETQ. J gave up 2 bases and V 3 bases, and 11 bases lay outside the gene matches. The CDR3 is 17 residues long. The DNA for the CDR3 is TGCGCCAGCAGCTCAACTCTAGCGGGAGTTGGGGCCTACGAGCAGTACTTC. It yields the protein CASSSTLAGVGAYEQYF.

Comments on this clonotype: It may be a read error: a sequence one base away is much more abundant. This chain uses TRBV18 with TRBJ1-6; TRBD1 aligns across 10 bases. Germline CDR1 and CDR2: KGHSH and LQKENI. The CDR3 is made up of 14 amino acids. The CDR3 loop is CASPPGQGNSLLHF. CDR3 nucleotide sequence: TGTGCCAGCCCACCGGGACAGGGGAATTCACTCCTCCACTTT.

For this clonotype: Here the CDR3 omits its conserved ending phenylalanine or tryptophan, so a read error is the likely source. The chain uses TRBV4-1 and TRBJ1-1; TRBD1 is a possible D gene (6 bases). Germline CDR1 is MGHRA and CDR2 is YSYEKL. The CDR3 runs 16 residues. The CDR3 loop is CASSPMGGGANTGAFS. Here the CDR3 DNA reads TGCGCCAGCAGCCCGATGGGCGGGGGCGCGAACACTGGAGCTTTCTCT.

Remarks on this clonotype: An end of the junction differs from the germline gene, which may be a read error. The V call is TRBV5-4, the J call TRBJ2-5, with 7 bases matching TRBD2. The CDR3 runs 14 residues. Germline CDR1 and CDR2: SGHNT and YYREEE (reference sequence). The CDR3 nucleotides are TGTGCCAGCAGTGGGCAACTAGCGCTAGGGACCCGGTACTTC. Protein: CASSGQLALGTRYF.

As to this clonotype: Germline is not matched at one junction end, which may reflect a read error. V usage is TRBV11-2 and J usage is TRBJ2-7; D possibly corresponds to TRBD1 (6 bases). The CDR3 is 14 residues long. Germline V gives CDR1 SGHAT, CDR2 FQNNGV. The CDR3: CVSSPGQLVYEQYF. The CDR3 bases are TGTGTCAGCAGCCCAGGACAGCTGGTCTACGAGCAGTACTTC. The full variable domain, rest sourced from reference TRBV11-2 and TRBJ2-7, is EAGVAQSPRYKIIEKRQSVAFWCNPISGHATLYWYQQILGQGPKLLIQFQNNGVVDDSQLPKDRFSAERLKGVDSTLKIQPAKLEDSAVYLCVSSPGQLVYEQYFGPGTRLTVT.

Concerning this clonotype: At one boundary the junction diverges from the germline segment, which might be a read error. The rearrangement uses TRBV10-3 and TRBJ1-5; the D is unclear. CDR3 length: 14 amino acids. Germline-derived CDR1 and CDR2 are ENHRY and SYGVKD. The CDR3 sequence: CAISEYEGDRAQHF. CDR3 sequence (DNA): TGTGCCATCAGTGAGTATGAGGGCGATCGGGCCCAGCACTTT.

Comments on this clonotype: Given a much more abundant clone one base away, this may be a read error. The chain has TRBV28 and TRBJ2-7; a possible D gene is TRBD1 (6 bases). This CDR3 is built from 19 residues. Germline values: CDR1 MDHEN, CDR2 SYDVKM. This CDR3 reads CASSPYEGHGAQISCEQYF. The CDR3 DNA follows: TGTGCCAGCAGTCCGTACGAGGGACATGGGGCGCAGATCTCCTGCGAGCAGTACTTC.

This clonotype appeared a single time. Relative to the germline gene, one junction end is altered; a read error may explain this. The J gene is TRBJ2-6, the V gene TRBV6-5; maybe TRBD2 (6 bases). From germline, CDR1 is MNHEY and CDR2 SVGAGI. The CDR3 runs to 16 residues. The CDR3 spells CASSYSIAAGANVLTF. CDR3 nucleotide sequence: TGTGCTAGCAGTTACTCCATAGCGGCCGGGGCCAACGTCCTGACTTTC.

Worth noting for this clonotype: The junction departs from the called germline gene at one end, perhaps through a read error. This rearrangement joins TRBV29-1 to TRBJ2-1, with 10 bases that match TRBD2. The CDR3 extends over 12 amino acids. In germline, CDR1 is SQVTM, CDR2 ANQGSEA. CDR3: CSVLLAGYEQFF. The CDR3 DNA reads TGCAGCGTCCTACTAGCGGGATATGAACAGTTCTTC.

V usage is TRBV11-2 and J usage is TRBJ2-3; the match to TRBD1 covers 7 bases. The CDR3 spans 15 residues. The trim removed 5 bases at V and 15 bases at J, leaving 20 bases unmatched. Germline CDR1 and CDR2: SGHAT and FQNNGV. The DNA of the CDR3 is TGTGCCAGCAGCGTATTACAGGGGAGCGCAGATACGCTATATTTT. This encodes CASSVLQGSADTLYF. The whole variable domain, filled in from reference TRBV11-2 and TRBJ2-3, reads EAGVAQSPRYKIIEKRQSVAFWCNPISGHATLYWYQQILGQGPKLLIQFQNNGVVDDSQLPKDRFSAERLKGVDSTLKIQPAKLEDSAVYLCASSVLQGSADTLYFGPGTRLTVL.